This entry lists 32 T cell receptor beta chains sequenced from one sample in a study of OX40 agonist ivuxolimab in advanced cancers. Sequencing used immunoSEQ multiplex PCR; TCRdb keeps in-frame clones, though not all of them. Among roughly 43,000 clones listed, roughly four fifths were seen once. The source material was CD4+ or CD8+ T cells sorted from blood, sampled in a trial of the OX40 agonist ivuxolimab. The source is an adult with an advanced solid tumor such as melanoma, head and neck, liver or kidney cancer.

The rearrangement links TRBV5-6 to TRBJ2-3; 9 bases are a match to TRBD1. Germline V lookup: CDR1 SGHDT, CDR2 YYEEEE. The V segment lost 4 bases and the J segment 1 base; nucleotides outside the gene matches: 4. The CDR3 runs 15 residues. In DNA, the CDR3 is TGTGCCAGCAGCACCTACAGGGGGCGCACAGATACGCAGTATTTT. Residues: CASSTYRGRTDTQYF. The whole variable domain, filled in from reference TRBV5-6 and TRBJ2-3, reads DAGVTQSPTHLIKTRGQQVTLRCSPKSGHDTVSWYQQALGQGPQFIFQYYEEEERQRGNFPDRFSGHQFPNYSSELNVNALLLGDSALYLCASSTYRGRTDTQYFGPGTRLTVL.

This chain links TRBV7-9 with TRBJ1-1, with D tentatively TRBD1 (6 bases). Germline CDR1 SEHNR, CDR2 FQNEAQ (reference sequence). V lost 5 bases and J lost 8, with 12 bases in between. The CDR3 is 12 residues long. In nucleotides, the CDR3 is TGTGCCAGCAGCCTTACAGGGTGGGAAGCTTTCTTT. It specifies CASSLTGWEAFF.

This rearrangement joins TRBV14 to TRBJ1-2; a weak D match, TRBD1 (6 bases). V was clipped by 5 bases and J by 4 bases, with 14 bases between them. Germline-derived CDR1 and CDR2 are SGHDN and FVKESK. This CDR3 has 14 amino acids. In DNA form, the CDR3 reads TGTGCCAGCAGCTCCGGGGGCGGTGTCTATGGCTACACCTTC. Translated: CASSSGGGVYGYTF.

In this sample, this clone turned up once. CDR3 DNA: TGTGCCAGCAGCTTGGGGACAGTGGACCAGCCCCAGCATTTT. Its protein is CASSLGTVDQPQHF. J is TRBJ1-5 and V is TRBV5-6, with D possibly matching TRBD1 (6 bases). The V gene lost 0 bases and the J gene lost 7 bases, with 11 bases spanning the gap. CDR1 and CDR2 from the germline V gene are SGHDT and YYEEEE. The CDR3 is made up of 14 amino acids.

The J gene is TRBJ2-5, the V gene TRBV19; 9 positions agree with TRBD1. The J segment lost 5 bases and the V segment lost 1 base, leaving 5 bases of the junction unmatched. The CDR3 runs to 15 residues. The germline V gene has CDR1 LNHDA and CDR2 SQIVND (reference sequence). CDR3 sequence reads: CASSIGTGGRETQYF. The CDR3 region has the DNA TGTGCCAGTAGTATAGGTACAGGGGGCCGGGAGACCCAGTACTTC.

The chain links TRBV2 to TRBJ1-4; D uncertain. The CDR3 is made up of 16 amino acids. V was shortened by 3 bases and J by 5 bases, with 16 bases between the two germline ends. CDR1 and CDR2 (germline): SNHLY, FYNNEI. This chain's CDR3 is CASSDPLRRRNEKLFF. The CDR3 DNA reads TGTGCCAGCAGTGACCCTTTGCGGCGGCGCAATGAAAAACTGTTTTTT. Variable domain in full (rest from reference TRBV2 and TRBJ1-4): EPEVTQTPSHQVTQMGQEVILRCVPISNHLYFYWYRQILGQKVEFLVSFYNNEISEKSEIFDDQFSVERPDGSNFTLKIRSTKLEDSAMYFCASSDPLRRRNEKLFFGSGTQLSVL.

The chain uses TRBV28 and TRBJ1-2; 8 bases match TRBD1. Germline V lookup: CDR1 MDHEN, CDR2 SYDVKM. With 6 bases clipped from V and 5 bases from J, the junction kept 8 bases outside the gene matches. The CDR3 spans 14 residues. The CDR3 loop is CASSPGTGLYGYTF. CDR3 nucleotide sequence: TGTGCCAGCAGCCCCGGGACAGGTTTATATGGCTACACCTTC.

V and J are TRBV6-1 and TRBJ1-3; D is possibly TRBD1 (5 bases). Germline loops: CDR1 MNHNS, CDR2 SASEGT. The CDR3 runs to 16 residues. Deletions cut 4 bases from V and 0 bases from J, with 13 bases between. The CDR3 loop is CASSGRPGFSGNTIYF. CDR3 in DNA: TGTGCCAGCAGTGGTCGACCAGGGTTCTCTGGAAACACCATATATTTT.

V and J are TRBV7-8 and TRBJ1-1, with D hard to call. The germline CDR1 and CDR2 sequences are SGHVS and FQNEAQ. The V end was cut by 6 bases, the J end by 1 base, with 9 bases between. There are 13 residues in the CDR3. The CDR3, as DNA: TGTGCCAGCAGGAAAGGACGGAACACTGAAGCTTTCTTT. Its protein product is CASRKGRNTEAFF.

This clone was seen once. For the CDR3, the DNA is TGTGCCAGCAGCTTAGAGTCCGGGGGGGTCACAGATACGCAGTATTTT. Protein product: CASSLESGGVTDTQYF. This chain uses TRBV7-6 with TRBJ2-3; 8 bases map to TRBD2. This CDR3 contains 16 residues. Germline values: CDR1 SGHVS, CDR2 FNYEAQ. Trimming cost V 1 base and J 2 bases; bases outside gene matches: 5.

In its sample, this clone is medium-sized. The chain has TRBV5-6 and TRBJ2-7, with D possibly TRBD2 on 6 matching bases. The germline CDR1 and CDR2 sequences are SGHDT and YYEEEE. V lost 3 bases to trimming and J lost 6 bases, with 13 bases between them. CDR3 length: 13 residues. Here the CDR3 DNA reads TGTGCCAGCAGCTCTGGGCGGGGTTTCGAGCAGTACTTC. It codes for CASSSGRGFEQYF.

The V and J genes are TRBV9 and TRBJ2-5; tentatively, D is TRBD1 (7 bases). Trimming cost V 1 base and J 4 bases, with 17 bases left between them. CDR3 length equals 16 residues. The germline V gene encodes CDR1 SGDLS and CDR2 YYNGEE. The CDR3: CASSVRGLQGGETQYF. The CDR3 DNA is TGTGCCAGCAGCGTAAGGGGGCTACAGGGAGGAGAGACCCAGTACTTC. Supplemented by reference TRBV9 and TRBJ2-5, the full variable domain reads DSGVTQTPKHLITATGQRVTLRCSPRSGDLSVYWYQQSLDQGLQFLIQYYNGEERAKGNILERFSAQQFPDLHSELNLSSLELGDSALYFCASSVRGLQGGETQYFGPGTRLLVL.

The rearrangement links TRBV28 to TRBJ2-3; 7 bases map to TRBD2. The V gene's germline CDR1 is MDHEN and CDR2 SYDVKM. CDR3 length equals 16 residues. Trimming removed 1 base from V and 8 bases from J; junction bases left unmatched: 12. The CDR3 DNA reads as TGTGCCAGCAGTTTATTTCCAAGCGGGGCTGCTGGTACGCAGTATTTT. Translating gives CASSLFPSGAAGTQYF.

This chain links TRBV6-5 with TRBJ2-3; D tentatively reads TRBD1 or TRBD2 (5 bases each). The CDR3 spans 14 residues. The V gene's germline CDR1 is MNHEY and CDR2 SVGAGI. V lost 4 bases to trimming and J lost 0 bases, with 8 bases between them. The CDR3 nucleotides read TGTGCCAGCAGTTGGGGGTATAGCACAGATACGCAGTATTTT. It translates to CASSWGYSTDTQYF.

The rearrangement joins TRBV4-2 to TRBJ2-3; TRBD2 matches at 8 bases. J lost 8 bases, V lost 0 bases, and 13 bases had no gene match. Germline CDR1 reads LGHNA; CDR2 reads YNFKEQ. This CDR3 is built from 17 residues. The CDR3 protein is CASSQEGVAGPGITQYF. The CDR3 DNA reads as TGTGCCAGCAGCCAAGAGGGCGTAGCGGGGCCGGGGATTACGCAGTATTTT.

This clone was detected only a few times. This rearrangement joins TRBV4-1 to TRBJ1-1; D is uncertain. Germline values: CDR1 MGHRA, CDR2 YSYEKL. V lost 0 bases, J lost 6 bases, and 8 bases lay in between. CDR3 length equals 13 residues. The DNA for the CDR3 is TGCGCCAGCAGCCAAGAAATAATCTCTGAAGCTTTCTTT. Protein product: CASSQEIISEAFF.

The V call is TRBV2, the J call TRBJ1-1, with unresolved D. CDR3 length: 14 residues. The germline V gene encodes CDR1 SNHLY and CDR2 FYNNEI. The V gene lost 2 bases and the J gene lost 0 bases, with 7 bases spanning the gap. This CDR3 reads CASSENSLNTEAFF. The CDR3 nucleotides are TGTGCCAGCAGTGAAAATTCTCTGAACACTGAAGCTTTCTTT.

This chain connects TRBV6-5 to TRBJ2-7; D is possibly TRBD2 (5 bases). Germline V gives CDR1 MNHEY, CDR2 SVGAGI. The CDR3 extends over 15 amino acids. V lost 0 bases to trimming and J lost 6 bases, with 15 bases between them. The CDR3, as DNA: TGTGCCAGCAGTTACTCTTTGAGTTTAGGAGGCGAGCAGTACTTC. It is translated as CASSYSLSLGGEQYF.

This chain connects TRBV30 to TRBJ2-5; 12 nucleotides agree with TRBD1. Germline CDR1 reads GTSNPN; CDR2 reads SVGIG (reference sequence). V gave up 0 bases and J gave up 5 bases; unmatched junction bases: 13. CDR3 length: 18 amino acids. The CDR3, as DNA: TGTGCCTGGAGTGTACTGTCACCGGGACAGGGGGCCGGGGAGACCCAGTACTTC. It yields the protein CAWSVLSPGQGAGETQYF.

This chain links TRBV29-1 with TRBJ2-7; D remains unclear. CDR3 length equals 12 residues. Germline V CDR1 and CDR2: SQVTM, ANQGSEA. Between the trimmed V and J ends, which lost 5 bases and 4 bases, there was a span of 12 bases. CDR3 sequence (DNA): TGCAGCGTTTACGGGTCGACTTACGAGCAGTACTTC. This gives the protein CSVYGSTYEQYF.

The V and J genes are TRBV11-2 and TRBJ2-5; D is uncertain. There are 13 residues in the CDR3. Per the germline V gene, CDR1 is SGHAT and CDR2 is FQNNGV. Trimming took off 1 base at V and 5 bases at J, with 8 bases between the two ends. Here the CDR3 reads CASSLVHRETQYF. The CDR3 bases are TGTGCCAGCAGCTTAGTGCACCGGGAGACCCAGTACTTC. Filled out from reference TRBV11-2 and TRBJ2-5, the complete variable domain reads EAGVAQSPRYKIIEKRQSVAFWCNPISGHATLYWYQQILGQGPKLLIQFQNNGVVDDSQLPKDRFSAERLKGVDSTLKIQPAKLEDSAVYLCASSLVHRETQYFGPGTRLLVL.

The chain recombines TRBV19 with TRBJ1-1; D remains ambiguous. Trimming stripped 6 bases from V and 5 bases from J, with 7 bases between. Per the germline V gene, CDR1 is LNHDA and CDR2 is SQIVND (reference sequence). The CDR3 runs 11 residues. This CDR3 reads CASRGKTEAFF. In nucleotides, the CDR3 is TGTGCCAGTAGAGGGAAAACTGAAGCTTTCTTT.

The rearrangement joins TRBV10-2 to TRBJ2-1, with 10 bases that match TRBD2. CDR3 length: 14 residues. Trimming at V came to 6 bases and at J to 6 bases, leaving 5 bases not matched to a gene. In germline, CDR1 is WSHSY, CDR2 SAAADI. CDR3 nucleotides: TGCGCCAGCAGGAGCGGGGGGGCCCCCAATGAGCAGTTCTTC. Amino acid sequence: CASRSGGAPNEQFF.

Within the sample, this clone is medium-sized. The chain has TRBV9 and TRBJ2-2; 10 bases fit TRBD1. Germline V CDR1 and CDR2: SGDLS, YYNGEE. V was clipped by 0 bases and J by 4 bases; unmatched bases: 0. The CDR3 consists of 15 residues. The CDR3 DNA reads TGTGCCAGCAGCGTAGGGACAGGGGGCACCGGGGAGCTGTTTTTT. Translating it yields CASSVGTGGTGELFF.

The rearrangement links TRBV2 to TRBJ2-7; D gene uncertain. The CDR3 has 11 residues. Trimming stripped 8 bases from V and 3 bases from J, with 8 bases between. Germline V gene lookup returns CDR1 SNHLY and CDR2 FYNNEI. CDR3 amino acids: CASGPNYEQYF. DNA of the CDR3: TGTGCCAGCGGCCCTAACTACGAGCAGTACTTC.

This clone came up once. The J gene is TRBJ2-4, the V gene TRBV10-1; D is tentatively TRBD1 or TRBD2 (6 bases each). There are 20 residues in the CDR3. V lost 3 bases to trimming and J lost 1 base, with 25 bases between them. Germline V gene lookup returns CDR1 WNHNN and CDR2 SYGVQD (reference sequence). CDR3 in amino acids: CASSDSLGQKRAGAKNIQYF. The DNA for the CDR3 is TGCGCCAGCAGTGACTCCCTAGGACAGAAACGTGCGGGGGCCAAAAACATTCAGTACTTC.

CDR3 in DNA: TGTGCCAGTAGTATAATGGGGATTACTAATGAAAAACTGTTTTTT. This sequence encodes CASSIMGITNEKLFF. V gene TRBV19 combines with J gene TRBJ1-4; D gene ambiguous. Germline CDR1 LNHDA, CDR2 SQIVND (reference sequence). The germline V and J ends were trimmed by 2 bases and 2 bases, with 9 bases remaining between them. CDR3 length: 15 residues.

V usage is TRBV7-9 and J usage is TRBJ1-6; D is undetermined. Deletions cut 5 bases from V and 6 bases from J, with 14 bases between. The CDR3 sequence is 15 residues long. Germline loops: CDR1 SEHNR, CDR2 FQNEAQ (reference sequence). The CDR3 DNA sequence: TGTGCCAGCAGCCGCCCCGACGCTGCTAATTCACCCCTCCACTTT. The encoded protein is CASSRPDAANSPLHF.

The CDR3 DNA reads TGCGCCAGCAGCTTGGTTGGACAGGGGGCGTCTGAGCAGTACTTC. This translates into CASSLVGQGASEQYF. J is TRBJ2-7 and V is TRBV5-1, with 11 bases aligning to TRBD1. Trimming cost V 0 bases and J 7 bases; bases outside gene matches: 6. Germline loops: CDR1 SGHRS, CDR2 YFSETQ. This CDR3 is built from 15 residues.

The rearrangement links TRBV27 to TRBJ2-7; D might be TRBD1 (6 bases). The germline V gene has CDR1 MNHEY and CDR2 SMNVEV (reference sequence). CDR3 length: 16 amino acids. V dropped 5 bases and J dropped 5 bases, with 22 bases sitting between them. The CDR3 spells CASSPYDRFVKNEQYF. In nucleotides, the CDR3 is TGTGCCAGCAGTCCATACGACAGGTTCGTGAAGAACGAGCAGTACTTC.

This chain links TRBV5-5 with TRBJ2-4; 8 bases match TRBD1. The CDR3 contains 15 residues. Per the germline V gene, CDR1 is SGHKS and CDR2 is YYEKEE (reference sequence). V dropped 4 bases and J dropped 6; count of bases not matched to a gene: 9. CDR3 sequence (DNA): TGTGCCAGCAGCCCCCTCCGGGACAGGCCAAACATTCAGTACTTC. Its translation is CASSPLRDRPNIQYF.

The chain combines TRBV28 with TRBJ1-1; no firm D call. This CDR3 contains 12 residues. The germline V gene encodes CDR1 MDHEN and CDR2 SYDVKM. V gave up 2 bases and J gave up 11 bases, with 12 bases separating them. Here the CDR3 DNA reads TGTGCCAGCAGTTTAGAAGGTCAGAACGCTTTCTTT. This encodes CASSLEGQNAFF.